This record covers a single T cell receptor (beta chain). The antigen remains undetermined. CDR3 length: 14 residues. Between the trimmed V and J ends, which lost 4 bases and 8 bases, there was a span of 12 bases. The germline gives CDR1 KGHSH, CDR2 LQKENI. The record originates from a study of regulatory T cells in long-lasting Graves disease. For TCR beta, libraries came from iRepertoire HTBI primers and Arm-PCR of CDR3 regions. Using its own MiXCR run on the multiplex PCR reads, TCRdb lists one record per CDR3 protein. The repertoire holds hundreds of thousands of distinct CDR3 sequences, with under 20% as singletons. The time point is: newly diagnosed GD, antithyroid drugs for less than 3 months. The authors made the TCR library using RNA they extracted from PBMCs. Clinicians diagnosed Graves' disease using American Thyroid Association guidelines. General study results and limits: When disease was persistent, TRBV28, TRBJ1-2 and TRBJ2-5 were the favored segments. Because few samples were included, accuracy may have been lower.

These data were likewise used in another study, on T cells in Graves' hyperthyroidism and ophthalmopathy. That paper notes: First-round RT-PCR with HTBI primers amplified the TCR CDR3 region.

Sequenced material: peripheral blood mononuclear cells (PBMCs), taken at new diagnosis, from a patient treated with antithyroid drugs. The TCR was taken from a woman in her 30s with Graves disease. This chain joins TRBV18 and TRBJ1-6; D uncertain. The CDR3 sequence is CASSRSSGDSPLHF. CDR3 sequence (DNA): TGTGCCAGCTCACGATCGAGTGGGGATTCACCCCTCCACTTT.